The rows below give T cell receptor beta chains drawn from one sample of a study of T cells in pancreatic ductal adenocarcinoma. This table comes from immunoSEQ multiplex PCR, and its TCRdb copy is limited to in-frame clones, with some not included. The profile shows over 100,000 clones, nearly 95% of them singletons. Specimen: PBMCs. These receptors originate from a human donor with pancreatic ductal adenocarcinoma. Both conserved end residues are part of each CDR3. A D gene is named only where the DNA matches it firmly. Clone size is shown for a subset of rows, as once, few, many or a class of expanded clone.

D gene | clone size | J gene | V gene | CDR3 protein | CDR3 DNA
. | . | TRBJ2-7 | TRBV7-2 | CASSLGQGRVEQYF | TGTGCCAGCAGCTTAGGGCAGGGTCGTGTCGAGCAGTACTTC
TRBD1 | . | TRBJ2-5 | TRBV19 | CATRGQGMETQYF | TGTGCCACCAGGGGGCAGGGGATGGAGACCCAGTACTTC
TRBD2 | . | TRBJ2-2 | TRBV18 | CASSPTSENTGELFF | TGTGCCAGCTCACCAACTAGCGAGAACACCGGGGAGCTGTTTTTT
. | . | TRBJ2-4 | TRBV18 | CASSSSVGGNIQYF | TGTGCCAGCTCTTCTTCCGTAGGAGGAAACATTCAGTACTTC
TRBD1 | . | TRBJ2-1 | TRBV4-3 | CASSPHVGTGGNEQFF | TGCGCCAGCAGCCCTCACGTTGGGACAGGGGGCAATGAGCAGTTCTTC
TRBD1 | once | TRBJ2-5 | TRBV19 | CASSRDRSQETQYF | TGTGCCAGTAGTAGGGACAGATCCCAAGAGACCCAGTACTTC
TRBD2 | . | TRBJ2-5 | TRBV5-4 | CASSLGGRKRETQYF | TGTGCCAGCAGCTTGGGCGGGAGAAAACGGGAGACCCAGTACTTC
TRBD2 | once | TRBJ2-1 | TRBV4-1 | CASSQVAGGSNEQFF | TGCGCCAGCAGCCAAGTAGCGGGAGGGAGCAATGAGCAGTTCTTC
. | . | TRBJ1-5 | TRBV19 | CASRSGEGQTSNQPQHF | TGTGCCAGTAGGAGCGGGGAAGGACAGACCAGCAATCAGCCCCAGCATTTT
TRBD1 | . | TRBJ2-7 | TRBV5-4 | CASSPDRGAPYEQYF | TGTGCCAGCAGCCCAGACAGGGGGGCCCCCTACGAGCAGTACTTC
. | once | TRBJ1-2 | TRBV28 | CASINDRSNYGYTF | TGTGCCAGCATAAACGACAGGTCTAACTATGGCTACACCTTC
. | . | TRBJ2-1 | TRBV7-2 | CASSLIAKASGNEQFF | TGTGCCAGCAGCTTAATTGCGAAAGCAAGCGGCAATGAGCAGTTCTTC
. | . | TRBJ1-1 | TRBV7-8 | CASSLAGMNTEAFF | TGTGCCAGCAGCTTAGCGGGCATGAACACTGAAGCTTTCTTT
. | . | TRBJ2-7 | TRBV5-1 | CASSLDIYEQYF | TGCGCCAGCAGCTTGGACATTTACGAGCAGTACTTC
TRBD2 | . | TRBJ2-7 | TRBV18 | CASSPGTSGTSYEQYF | TGTGCCAGCTCACCTGGGACTAGCGGGACTTCCTACGAGCAGTACTTC
. | . | TRBJ1-5 | TRBV18 | CASSGGNQPQHF | TGTGCCAGCTCTGGAGGCAATCAGCCCCAGCATTTT
TRBD2 | . | TRBJ2-7 | TRBV5-1 | CASSLHPSGDGEQYF | TGCGCCAGCAGCCTCCACCCTAGCGGAGACGGGGAGCAGTACTTC
TRBD2 | . | TRBJ2-2 | TRBV7-2 | CASSPGPLLAGITGELFF | TGTGCCAGCAGCCCCGGCCCCCTTCTAGCGGGAATAACCGGGGAGCTGTTTTTT
. | . | TRBJ1-2 | TRBV5-6 | CASSLQAGTGYYGYTF | TGTGCCAGCAGCTTGCAAGCAGGTACAGGGTACTATGGCTACACCTTC
. | . | TRBJ2-6 | TRBV6-6 | CASSYSRGSGANVLTF | TGTGCCAGCAGTTACTCGCGAGGGTCTGGGGCCAACGTCCTGACTTTC
. | . | TRBJ2-3 | TRBV7-9 | CASSLAGPDTQYF | TGTGCCAGCAGCTTAGCTGGGCCAGATACGCAGTATTTT
TRBD2 | . | TRBJ2-3 | TRBV27 | CASTSLAGGSDTQYF | TGTGCCAGCACCTCACTAGCGGGAGGATCAGATACGCAGTATTTT
TRBD1 | . | TRBJ2-3 | TRBV27 | CASRRQGGTDTQYF | TGTGCCAGCAGAAGACAGGGGGGCACAGATACGCAGTATTTT
TRBD2 | once | TRBJ2-7 | TRBV4-3 | CASSQSGLAASSYEQYF | TGCGCCAGCAGCCAATCGGGACTAGCGGCAAGCTCCTACGAGCAGTACTTC
. | . | TRBJ2-1 | TRBV19 | CASSIQVANEQFF | TGTGCCAGTAGTATCCAGGTAGCGAATGAGCAGTTCTTC
. | . | TRBJ1-1 | TRBV7-2 | CATFGIAQTEAFF | TGTGCCACTTTCGGAATAGCGCAGACTGAAGCTTTCTTT
. | . | TRBJ2-5 | TRBV18 | CASSPRQTGQETQYF | TGTGCCAGCTCACCACGCCAGACAGGTCAAGAGACCCAGTACTTC
. | . | TRBJ1-1 | TRBV14 | CASSQEFRGTEAFF | TGTGCCAGCAGCCAAGAATTCAGGGGCACTGAAGCTTTCTTT
TRBD2 | . | TRBJ2-2 | TRBV10-3 | CATSQREFYTGELFF | TGTGCCACCTCTCAGCGGGAGTTCTACACCGGGGAGCTGTTTTTT
TRBD2 | . | TRBJ2-7 | TRBV28 | CASSPGLAGAPSYEQYF | TGTGCCAGCAGCCCCGGACTAGCGGGAGCCCCCTCCTACGAGCAGTACTTC
. | . | TRBJ2-1 | TRBV9 | CASSPRSTSSYNEQFF | TGTGCCAGCAGCCCGAGGTCCACGAGCTCCTACAATGAGCAGTTCTTC
. | . | TRBJ1-5 | TRBV30 | CAWSKQTQPQHF | TGTGCCTGGAGCAAACAGACTCAGCCCCAGCATTTT
. | . | TRBJ1-3 | TRBV28 | CASSFSAGNTIYF | TGTGCCAGCAGTTTTTCTGCTGGAAACACCATATATTTT
TRBD1 | . | TRBJ2-3 | TRBV5-5 | CASSGGQVEDTQYF | TGTGCCAGCAGCGGAGGACAGGTCGAGGATACGCAGTATTTT
. | . | TRBJ2-7 | TRBV18 | CASSGDWLYAEQYF | TGTGCCAGCTCAGGGGACTGGCTATACGCCGAGCAGTACTTC
TRBD2 | . | TRBJ2-1 | TRBV30 | CAWSSTPPSGSFPEQFF | TGTGCCTGGAGTTCCACCCCTCCTAGCGGGAGCTTCCCGGAGCAGTTCTTC
. | . | TRBJ2-7 | TRBV7-9 | CASRWGDGEQYF | TGTGCCAGCAGGTGGGGCGACGGCGAGCAGTACTTC
. | . | TRBJ1-4 | TRBV9 | CASSERSTNEKLFF | TGTGCCAGCAGCGAACGGTCAACTAATGAAAAACTGTTTTTT
. | . | TRBJ2-7 | TRBV2 | CASSETIPYEQYF | TGTGCCAGCAGTGAAACAATACCCTACGAGCAGTACTTC
. | . | TRBJ1-3 | TRBV9 | CASSAAGGTGNTIYF | TGTGCCAGCAGCGCAGCGGGGGGCACTGGAAACACCATATATTTT
TRBD2 | . | TRBJ2-7 | TRBV4-2 | CASSPGLAVSYEQYF | TGTGCCAGCAGCCCCGGACTAGCGGTTTCCTACGAGCAGTACTTC
TRBD1 | once | TRBJ2-3 | TRBV18 | CASSTSGQTTDTQYF | TGTGCCAGCTCAACTTCGGGACAGACCACAGATACGCAGTATTTT
TRBD2 | few | TRBJ2-7 | TRBV5-1 | CASSLAGTSGYEQYF | TGCGCCAGCAGCTTGGCCGGGACTAGCGGATACGAGCAGTACTTC
. | . | TRBJ1-3 | TRBV19 | CASSEQDSGNTIYF | TGTGCCAGTAGTGAACAGGACTCTGGAAACACCATATATTTT
TRBD1 | . | TRBJ2-5 | TRBV27 | CASSGGRRETQYF | TGTGCCAGTTCAGGGGGTCGGAGGGAGACCCAGTACTTC
TRBD2 | . | TRBJ2-1 | TRBV14 | CASSPQVWTSGSRGEQFF | TGTGCCAGCAGCCCCCAGGTTTGGACTAGCGGGAGTAGGGGTGAGCAGTTCTTC
. | . | TRBJ1-5 | TRBV9 | CASSVAGENQPQHF | TGTGCCAGCAGCGTAGCAGGTGAGAATCAGCCCCAGCATTTT